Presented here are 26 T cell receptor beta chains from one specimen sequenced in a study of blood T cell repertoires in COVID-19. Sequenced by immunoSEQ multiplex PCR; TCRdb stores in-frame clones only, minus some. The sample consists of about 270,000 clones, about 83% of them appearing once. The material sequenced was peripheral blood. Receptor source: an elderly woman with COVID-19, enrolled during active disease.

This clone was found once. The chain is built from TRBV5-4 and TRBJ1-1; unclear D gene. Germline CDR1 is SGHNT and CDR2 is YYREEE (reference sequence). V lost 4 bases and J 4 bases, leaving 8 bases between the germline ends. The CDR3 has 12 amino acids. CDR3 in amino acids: CASSQASTEAFF. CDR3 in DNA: TGTGCCAGCAGCCAGGCCAGCACTGAAGCTTTCTTT.

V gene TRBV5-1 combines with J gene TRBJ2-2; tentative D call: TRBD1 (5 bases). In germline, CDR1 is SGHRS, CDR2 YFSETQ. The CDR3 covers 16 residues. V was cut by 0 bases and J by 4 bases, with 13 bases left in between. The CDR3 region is CASSLGREVGTGELFF. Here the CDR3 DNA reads TGCGCCAGCAGCTTGGGCAGGGAAGTGGGCACCGGGGAGCTGTTTTTT.

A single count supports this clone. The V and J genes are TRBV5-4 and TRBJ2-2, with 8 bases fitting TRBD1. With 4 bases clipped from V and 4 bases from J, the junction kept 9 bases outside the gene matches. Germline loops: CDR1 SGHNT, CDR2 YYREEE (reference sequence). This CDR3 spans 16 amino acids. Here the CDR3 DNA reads TGTGCCAGCAGCACGGACGGGACAGGCCTCACCGGGGAGCTGTTTTTT. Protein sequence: CASSTDGTGLTGELFF.

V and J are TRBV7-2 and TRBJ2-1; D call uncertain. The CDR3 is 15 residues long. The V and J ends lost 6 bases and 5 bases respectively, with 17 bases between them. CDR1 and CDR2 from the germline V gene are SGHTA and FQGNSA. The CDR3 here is CASRLSRSQNNEQFF. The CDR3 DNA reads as TGTGCCAGCAGACTAAGTCGCAGCCAGAACAATGAGCAGTTCTTC.

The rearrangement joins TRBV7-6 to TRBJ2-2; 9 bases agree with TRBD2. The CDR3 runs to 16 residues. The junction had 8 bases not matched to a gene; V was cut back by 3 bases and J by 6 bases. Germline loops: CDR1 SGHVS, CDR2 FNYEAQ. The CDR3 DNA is TGTGCCAGCAGCTTGGCGGGGGGGGCGACAGCCGGGGAGCTGTTTTTT. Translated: CASSLAGGATAGELFF.

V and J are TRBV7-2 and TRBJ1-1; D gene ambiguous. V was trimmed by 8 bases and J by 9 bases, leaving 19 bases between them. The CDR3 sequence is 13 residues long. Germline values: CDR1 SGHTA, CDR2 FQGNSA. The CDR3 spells CASGAPGNLKAFF. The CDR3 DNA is TGTGCCAGCGGAGCTCCCGGGAATCTGAAAGCTTTCTTT.

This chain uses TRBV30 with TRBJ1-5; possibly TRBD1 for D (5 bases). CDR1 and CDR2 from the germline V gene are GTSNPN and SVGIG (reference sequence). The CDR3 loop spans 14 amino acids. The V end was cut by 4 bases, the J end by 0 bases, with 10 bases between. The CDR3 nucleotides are TGTGCCTGGACCGCGGGACGTAGCAATCAGCCCCAGCATTTT. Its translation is CAWTAGRSNQPQHF.

In DNA, the CDR3 is TGTGCCAGTAGTATAGTGGCAGGGGGCAGGCAGCCCCAGCATTTT. This sequence encodes CASSIVAGGRQPQHF. This chain links TRBV19 with TRBJ1-5; 8 positions match TRBD1. Germline V CDR1 and CDR2: LNHDA, SQIVND (reference sequence). This CDR3 contains 15 residues. V trimming: 1 base; J trimming: 7 bases; junction bases outside the gene matches: 6.

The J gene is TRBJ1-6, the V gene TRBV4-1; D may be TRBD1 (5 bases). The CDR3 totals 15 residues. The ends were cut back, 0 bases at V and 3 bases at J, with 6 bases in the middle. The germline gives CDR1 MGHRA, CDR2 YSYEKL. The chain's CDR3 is CASSQETVYNSPLHF. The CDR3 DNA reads TGCGCCAGCAGCCAAGAGACAGTCTATAATTCACCCCTCCACTTT.

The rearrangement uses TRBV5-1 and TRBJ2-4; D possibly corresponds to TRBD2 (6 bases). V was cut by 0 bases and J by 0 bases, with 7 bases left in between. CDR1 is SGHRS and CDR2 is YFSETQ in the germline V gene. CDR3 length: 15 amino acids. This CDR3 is CASSLGGEAKNIQYF. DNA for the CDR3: TGCGCCAGCAGCTTGGGCGGGGAAGCCAAAAACATTCAGTACTTC.

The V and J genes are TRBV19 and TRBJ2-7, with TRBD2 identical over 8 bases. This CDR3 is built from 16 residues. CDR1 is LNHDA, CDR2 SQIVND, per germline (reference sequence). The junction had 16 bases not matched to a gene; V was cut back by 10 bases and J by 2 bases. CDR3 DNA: TGTGCCACTGGAGGGGTAGGCACTAGCGGTACCTACGAGCAGTACTTC. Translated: CATGGVGTSGTYEQYF.

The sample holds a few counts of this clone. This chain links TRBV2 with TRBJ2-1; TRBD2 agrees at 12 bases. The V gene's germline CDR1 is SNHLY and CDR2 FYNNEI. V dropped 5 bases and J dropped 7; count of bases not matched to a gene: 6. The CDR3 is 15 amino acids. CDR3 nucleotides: TGTGCCAGCAGTTCCCTAGCGGGGGGGCGGAATGAGCAGTTCTTC. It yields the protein CASSSLAGGRNEQFF.

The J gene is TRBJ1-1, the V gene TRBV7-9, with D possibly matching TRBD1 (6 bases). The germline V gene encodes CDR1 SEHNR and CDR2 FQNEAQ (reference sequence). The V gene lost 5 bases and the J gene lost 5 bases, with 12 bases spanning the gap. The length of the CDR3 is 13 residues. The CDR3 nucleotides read TGTGCCAGCAGCAGAGAGGGGGGGACTGAAGCTTTCTTT. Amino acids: CASSREGGTEAFF.

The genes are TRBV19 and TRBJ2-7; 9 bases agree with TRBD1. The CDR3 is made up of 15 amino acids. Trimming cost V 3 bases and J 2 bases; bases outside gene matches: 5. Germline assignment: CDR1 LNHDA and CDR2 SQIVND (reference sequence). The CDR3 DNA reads TGTGCCAGTAGTATGAGGGGACAGGGAACCTACGAGCAGTACTTC. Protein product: CASSMRGQGTYEQYF. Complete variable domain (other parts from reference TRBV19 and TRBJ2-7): DGGITQSPKYLFRKEGQNVTLSCEQNLNHDAMYWYRQDPGQGLRLIYYSQIVNDFQKGDIAEGYSVSREKKESFPLTVTSAQKNPTAFYLCASSMRGQGTYEQYFGPGTRLTVT.

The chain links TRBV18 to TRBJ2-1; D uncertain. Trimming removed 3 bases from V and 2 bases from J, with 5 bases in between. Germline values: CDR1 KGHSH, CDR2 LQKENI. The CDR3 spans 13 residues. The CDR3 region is CASSPTPYNEQFF. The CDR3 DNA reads TGTGCCAGCTCACCGACTCCCTACAATGAGCAGTTCTTC.

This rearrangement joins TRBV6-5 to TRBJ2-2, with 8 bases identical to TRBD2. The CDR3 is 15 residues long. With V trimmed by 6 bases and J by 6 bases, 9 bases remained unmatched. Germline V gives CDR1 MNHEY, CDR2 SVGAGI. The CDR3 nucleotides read TGTGCCAGCAGCCGGGGACTAGTGGCTTCCGGGGAGCTGTTTTTT. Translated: CASSRGLVASGELFF.

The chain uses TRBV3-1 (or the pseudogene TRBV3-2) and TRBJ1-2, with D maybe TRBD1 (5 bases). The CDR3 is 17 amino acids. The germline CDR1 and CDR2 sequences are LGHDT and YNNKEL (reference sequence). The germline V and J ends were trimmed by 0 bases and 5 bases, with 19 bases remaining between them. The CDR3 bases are TGTGCCAGCAGCCAAGATTTAGGGCAGGTGGGGCCGTATGGCTACACCTTC. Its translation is CASSQDLGQVGPYGYTF.

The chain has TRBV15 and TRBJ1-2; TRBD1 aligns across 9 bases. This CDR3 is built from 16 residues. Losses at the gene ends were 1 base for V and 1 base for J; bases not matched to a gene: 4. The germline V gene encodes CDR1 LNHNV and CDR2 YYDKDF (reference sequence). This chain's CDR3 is CATSRAPGQGNYGYTF. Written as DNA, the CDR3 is TGTGCCACCAGCAGAGCCCCGGGACAGGGTAACTATGGCTACACCTTC.

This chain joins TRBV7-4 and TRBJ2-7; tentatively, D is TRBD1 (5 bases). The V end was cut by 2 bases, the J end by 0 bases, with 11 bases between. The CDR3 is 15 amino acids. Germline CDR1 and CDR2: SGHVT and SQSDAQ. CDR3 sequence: CASSLSLDSSYEQYV. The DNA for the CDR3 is TGTGCCAGCAGCTTAAGTCTAGACAGCTCCTACGAGCAGTACGTC.

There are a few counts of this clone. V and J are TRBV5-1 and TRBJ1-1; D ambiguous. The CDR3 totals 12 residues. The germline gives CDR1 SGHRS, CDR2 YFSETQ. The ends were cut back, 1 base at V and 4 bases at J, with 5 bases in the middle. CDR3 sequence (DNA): TGCGCCAGCAGCTTGCCCAGCACTGAAGCTTTCTTT. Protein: CASSLPSTEAFF.

As DNA, the CDR3 is TGTGCCAGCAGCCAGACGATAGCGGGGGGCCTTACGCAGTATTTT. This encodes CASSQTIAGGLTQYF. V and J are TRBV3-1 (or the pseudogene TRBV3-2) and TRBJ2-3; 10 bases fit TRBD2. Germline V CDR1 and CDR2: LGHDT, YNNKEL (reference sequence). V shed 3 bases and J 8 bases; nucleotides not matched to a gene: 8. The CDR3 contains 15 residues.

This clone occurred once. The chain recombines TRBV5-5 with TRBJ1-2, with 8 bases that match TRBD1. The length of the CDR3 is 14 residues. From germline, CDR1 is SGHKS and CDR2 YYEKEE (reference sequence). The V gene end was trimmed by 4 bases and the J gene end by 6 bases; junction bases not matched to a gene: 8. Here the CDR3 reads CASSTDRAVNGYTF. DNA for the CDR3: TGTGCCAGCAGCACGGACAGGGCCGTCAATGGCTACACCTTC.

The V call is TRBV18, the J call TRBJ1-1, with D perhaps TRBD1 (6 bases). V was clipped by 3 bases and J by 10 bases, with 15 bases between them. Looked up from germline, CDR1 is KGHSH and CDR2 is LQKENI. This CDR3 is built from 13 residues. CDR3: CASSPSQGPLAFF. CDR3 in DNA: TGTGCCAGCTCACCCTCACAGGGCCCCCTAGCTTTCTTT. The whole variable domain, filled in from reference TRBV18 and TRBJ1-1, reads NAGVMQNPRHLVRRRGQEARLRCSPMKGHSHVYWYRQLPEEGLKFMVYLQKENIIDESGMPKERFSAEFPKEGPSILRIQQVVRGDSAAYFCASSPSQGPLAFFGQGTRLTVV.

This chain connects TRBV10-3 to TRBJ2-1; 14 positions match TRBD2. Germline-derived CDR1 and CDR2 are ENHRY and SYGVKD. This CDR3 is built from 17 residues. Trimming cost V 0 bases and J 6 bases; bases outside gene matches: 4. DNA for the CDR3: TGTGCCATCAGTGAGTCTCTAGGGACTAGCGGGGGCAATGAGCAGTTCTTC. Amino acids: CAISESLGTSGGNEQFF.

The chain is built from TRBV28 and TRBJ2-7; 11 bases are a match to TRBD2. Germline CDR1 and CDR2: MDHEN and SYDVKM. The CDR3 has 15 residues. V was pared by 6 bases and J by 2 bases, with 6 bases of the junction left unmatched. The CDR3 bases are TGTGCCAGCAGCTTGGGACTAGCGGACCCCTACGAGCAGTACGTC. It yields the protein CASSLGLADPYEQYV.

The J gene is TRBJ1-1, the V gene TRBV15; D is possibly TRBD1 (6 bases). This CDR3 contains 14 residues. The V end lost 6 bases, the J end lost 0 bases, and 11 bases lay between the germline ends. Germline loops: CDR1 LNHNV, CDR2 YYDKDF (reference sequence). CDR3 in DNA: TGTGCCACCAGGACAGGTAGCCTGAACACTGAAGCTTTCTTT. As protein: CATRTGSLNTEAFF.